These 12 T cell receptor beta chains were sequenced from one sample in a study of OX40 agonist ivuxolimab in advanced cancers. Clones were read by immunoSEQ multiplex PCR, and TCRdb kept only the in-frame ones, dropping some. The sample comprises approximately 70,000 clones, around 90% of which are singletons, and under 7.5% rests with the top ten. Material: CD4+ or CD8+ T cells sorted from blood, obtained in a trial of the OX40 agonist ivuxolimab. All receptors derive from an adult with an advanced solid tumor such as melanoma, head and neck, liver or kidney cancer.

This clone appeared a few times. Other DNA sequences from this sample encode an identical CDR3 as well. CDR3: CASSAHRGPSYEQYF. DNA for the CDR3: TGTGCCAGCAGCGCCCACAGGGGGCCTTCCTACGAGCAGTACTTC. This chain uses TRBV7-8 with TRBJ2-7; 9 bases are a match to TRBD1. The V gene end was trimmed by 5 bases and the J gene end by 1 base; junction bases not matched to a gene: 6. This CDR3 is built from 15 residues. Germline CDR1 reads SGHVS; CDR2 reads FQNEAQ.

The rearrangement joins TRBV30 to TRBJ2-5; no firm D call. V was cut by 7 bases and J by 2 bases, with 8 bases left in between. The germline CDR1 and CDR2 sequences are GTSNPN and SVGIG (reference sequence). The length of the CDR3 is 11 residues. This CDR3 reads CASGLQETQYF. The DNA of the CDR3 is TGTGCCTCAGGTCTGCAAGAGACCCAGTACTTC. Filled out from reference TRBV30 and TRBJ2-5, the complete variable domain reads SQTIHQWPATLVQPVGSPLSLECTVEGTSNPNLYWYRQAAGRGLQLLFYSVGIGQISSEVPQNLSASRPQDRQFILSSKKLLLSDSGFYLCASGLQETQYFGPGTRLLVL.

This clone was detected once. The chain is built from TRBV27 and TRBJ2-7; D possibly corresponds to TRBD2 (6 bases). V was clipped by 6 bases and J by 0 bases, with 12 bases between them. The CDR3 runs to 14 residues. Germline V gene sequence: CDR1 MNHEY, CDR2 SMNVEV (reference sequence). CDR3 loop: CASRGLSSSYEQYF. The CDR3 DNA reads TGTGCCAGCAGGGGACTTTCCAGCTCCTACGAGCAGTACTTC.

The rearrangement links TRBV25-1 to TRBJ2-3; D uncertain. Per the germline V gene, CDR1 is MGHDK and CDR2 is SYGVNS. This CDR3 region has 16 residues. V was clipped by 0 bases and J by 0 bases, with 10 bases between them. CDR3 in DNA: TGTGCCAGCAGTGAATATCGGGCAACTAGCACAGATACGCAGTATTTT. Translated: CASSEYRATSTDTQYF.

This clone was recorded only once. The junction does not match germline at one end; this may be a read error. Additional DNA sequences in this sample encode the identical CDR3. This rearrangement joins TRBV7-7 to TRBJ2-3; TRBD1 matches 8 bases. Germline CDR1 and CDR2: SSHAT and FNYEAQ (reference sequence). The CDR3 totals 14 residues. CDR3 sequence (DNA): TGTGCTAGCAGCTTAGGACAGGGTGCAGATACGCAGTATTTT. Translation: CASSLGQGADTQYF.

The chain carries TRBV19 and TRBJ1-5; D may be TRBD1 (5 bases). With 9 bases removed from V and 0 bases from J, the gap between germline ends came to 15 bases. The CDR3 has 15 residues. CDR1 and CDR2 from the germline V gene are LNHDA and SQIVND (reference sequence). CDR3 protein: CASTKEGVSNQPQHF. Here the CDR3 DNA reads TGTGCCAGCACCAAGGAAGGGGTTAGCAATCAGCCCCAGCATTTT.

The chain couples TRBV15 to TRBJ2-2; D is unclear. There are 16 residues in the CDR3. Germline CDR1 and CDR2: LNHNV and YYDKDF (reference sequence). V was trimmed by 1 base and J by 1 base, leaving 10 bases between them. CDR3 bases: TGTGCCACCAGCAGAGGATACAGAATGAACACCGGGGAGCTGTTTTTT. Amino acids: CATSRGYRMNTGELFF.

V usage is TRBV9 and J usage is TRBJ2-3; TRBD2 might be the D (5 bases). The germline gives CDR1 SGDLS, CDR2 YYNGEE. The CDR3 totals 15 residues. Trimming took 0 bases from V and 0 from J, leaving 8 bases between them. The CDR3 loop is CASSVGGSSTDTQYF. For the CDR3, the DNA is TGTGCCAGCAGCGTAGGTGGGAGTAGCACAGATACGCAGTATTTT.

The chain couples TRBV9 to TRBJ2-7, with D possibly matching TRBD1 (6 bases). Deletions cut 0 bases from V and 4 bases from J, with 14 bases between. Per germline, CDR1 SGDLS and CDR2 YYNGEE. This CDR3 spans 15 amino acids. The CDR3: CASSVEGTPFYEQYF. DNA of the CDR3: TGTGCCAGCAGCGTAGAAGGGACACCTTTTTACGAGCAGTACTTC.

This chain links TRBV13 with TRBJ2-7, with 7 bases matching TRBD1. J lost 0 bases, V lost 6 bases, and 5 bases had no gene match. The length of the CDR3 is 14 residues. From germline, CDR1 is PRHDT and CDR2 FYEKMQ (reference sequence). The CDR3 is CASSPGDSSYEQYF. The CDR3 bases are TGTGCCAGCAGTCCCGGGGACAGCTCCTACGAGCAGTACTTC.

A word on this clone: The junction differs from germline at one of its ends, possibly a read error. This rearrangement joins TRBV6-1 to TRBJ2-5; 8 positions match TRBD2. Germline loops: CDR1 MNHNS, CDR2 SASEGT. CDR3 size: 15 residues. The CDR3 loop reads CASSWLLAVQGTQYF. The DNA for the CDR3 is TGTGCCAGCAGCTGGTTACTAGCGGTCCAAGGGACCCAGTACTTC.

V usage is TRBV27 and J usage is TRBJ1-5; TRBD1 might be the D (5 bases). CDR3 length: 15 amino acids. Trimming stripped 8 bases from V and 2 bases from J, with 16 bases between. CDR1 and CDR2 (germline): MNHEY, SMNVEV (reference sequence). The CDR3 loop reads CASSIWGLGNQPQHF. Here the CDR3 DNA reads TGTGCCAGCTCTATTTGGGGGTTGGGCAATCAGCCCCAGCATTTT.